The rows below give T cell receptor beta chains drawn from one sample of a study of blood T cell repertoires in COVID-19. Assay used: immunoSEQ multiplex PCR; TCRdb lists only in-frame clones, some missing. The sample yields 98,000 or so clones, about 89% seen once. Material for sequencing was peripheral blood. These receptors were collected from a man aged 50-59 years with acute or convalescent COVID-19. The CDR3 runs from the conserved cysteine through the conserved F or W. The D gene is left open where the match is weak. Not every row has a clone size; where given, it reads once, few, many or a size class.

clone size	J gene	V gene	D gene	CDR3 DNA	CDR3 protein
NA	TRBJ1-5	TRBV9	TRBD1	TGTGCCAGCAGCGCCGGGGCAGGGGGTGGTAATCAGCCCCAGCATTTT	CASSAGAGGGNQPQHF
NA	TRBJ1-4	TRBV27	NA	TGTGCCAGCAGTCTCAACCGGGGGACGGGTGAAAAACTGTTTTTT	CASSLNRGTGEKLFF
NA	TRBJ1-2	TRBV5-1	TRBD1	TGCGCCAGCAGCTTGTATGCTGGACAGGGGAATGGCTACACCTTC	CASSLYAGQGNGYTF
NA	TRBJ2-3	TRBV24-1	TRBD2	TGTGCCACCAGTGAGCGTAGCGGGAGGGCGGCAGATACGCAGTATTTT	CATSERSGRAADTQYF
NA	TRBJ2-7	TRBV18	TRBD1	TGTGCCAGCTCACCAGACAGGGGGCTCGAGCAGTACTTC	CASSPDRGLEQYF
NA	TRBJ2-1	TRBV10-1	NA	TGCGCCAGCAGTGAGCCGGGTATTCCTGAGCAGTTCTTC	CASSEPGIPEQFF
once	TRBJ2-1	TRBV24-1	TRBD2	TGTGCCACCAGTGACCCCACTAGCGGGAGCTCCTACAATGAGCAGTTCTTC	CATSDPTSGSSYNEQFF
NA	TRBJ2-1	TRBV2	TRBD2	TGTGCCAGCAGCCCTAGCGGGAGCTCCTACAATGAGCAGTTCTTC	CASSPSGSSYNEQFF
NA	TRBJ2-1	TRBV30	NA	TGTGCCTGGAGTCCCATCGGGGGAGAGTGGTACAATGAGCAGTTCTTC	CAWSPIGGEWYNEQFF
NA	TRBJ2-2	TRBV6-5	NA	TGTGCCAGCAGGCGGGGCGGAACCGGGGAGCTGTTTTTT	CASRRGGTGELFF
NA	TRBJ1-5	TRBV19	NA	TGTGCCAGTATGGGTCAAGGGGATGGTCAGCCCCAGCATTTT	CASMGQGDGQPQHF
NA	TRBJ2-1	TRBV30	TRBD2	TGTGCCTGGAGTATCGCTAGCGGGTTCAATGAGCAGTTCTTC	CAWSIASGFNEQFF
NA	TRBJ1-3	TRBV18	NA	TGTGCCAGCTCACCTCAGAACGCCATATATTTT	CASSPQNAIYF
NA	TRBJ2-7	TRBV24-1	TRBD2	TGTGCCACCAGTGCGGCTAGCGGGAGGGGCTCCTACGAGCAGTACTTC	CATSAASGRGSYEQYF
once	TRBJ2-3	TRBV5-1	TRBD1	TGCGCCAGCAGCTTGGCCTTTAAAGGGGGCTCAGATACGCAGTATTTT	CASSLAFKGGSDTQYF
NA	TRBJ1-5	TRBV28	NA	TGTGCCAGCAGTTTCCCGGGACATATAAATCAGCCCCAGCATTTT	CASSFPGHINQPQHF
once	TRBJ1-4	TRBV19	NA	TGTGCCAGTAGGGGGACACCGGCAACTAATGAAAAACTGTTTTTT	CASRGTPATNEKLFF
NA	TRBJ2-3	TRBV2	TRBD2	TGTGCCAACGGGAGGACCCAGAGCACAGATACGCAGTATTTT	CANGRTQSTDTQYF
NA	TRBJ1-1	TRBV13	TRBD1	TGTGCCAGCAGCGTGGGACAGGGTGGCACTGAAGCTTTCTTT	CASSVGQGGTEAFF
few	TRBJ2-3	TRBV2	TRBD2	TGTGCCAGCAGTGAAGGTAGCGGGAGAACAGATACGCAGTATTTT	CASSEGSGRTDTQYF
NA	TRBJ1-4	TRBV21-1	NA	TGTGCCAGCAGCAAAGAGTCGTCCCGGGGAGAAAAACTGTTTTTT	CASSKESSRGEKLFF
NA	TRBJ2-7	TRBV5-1	NA	TGCGCCAGCAAAACCCGGGACACATCCTACGAGCAGTACTTC	CASKTRDTSYEQYF
NA	TRBJ2-2	TRBV10-3	NA	TGTGCCAGCCTGGGACAGAACACCGGGGAGCTGTTTTTT	CASLGQNTGELFF
NA	TRBJ2-2	TRBV5-1	TRBD1	TGCGCCAGCAGCTCTCAAGGGGGCTCGGGCACCGGGGAGCTGTTTTTT	CASSSQGGSGTGELFF
NA	TRBJ2-1	TRBV4-2	NA	TGTGCCAGCAGCTCGGGGAGCTCCTACAATGAGCAGTTCTTC	CASSSGSSYNEQFF
NA	TRBJ2-7	TRBV5-1	NA	TGCGCCAGCAGCTCCTTTTCGAACAGGGCCTACGAGCAGTACTTC	CASSSFSNRAYEQYF
NA	TRBJ1-4	TRBV5-1	NA	TGCGCCAGCAGTGGGGGGGCTGTGGAAAAACTGTTTTTT	CASSGGAVEKLFF
NA	TRBJ1-6	TRBV7-9	TRBD1	TGTGCCAGCAGCTTGTCCTTGACAGGGAGGAATTCACCCCTCCACTTT	CASSLSLTGRNSPLHF
NA	TRBJ1-1	TRBV19	NA	TGTGCCGTATTAAGGGGCACTGAAGCTTTCTTT	CAVLRGTEAFF
NA	TRBJ1-1	TRBV11-2	TRBD1	TGTGCCAGCAGCTCGGGACAGGCGGCGAACACTGAAGCTTTCTTT	CASSSGQAANTEAFF
NA	TRBJ2-1	TRBV11-2	NA	TGTGCCAGCAGCTTGGACCTATTAGCGAGTGAGCAGTTCTTC	CASSLDLLASEQFF
NA	TRBJ2-7	TRBV23-1	NA	TGCGCCAGCAGTCAATCGTGCGTAGGGGTGAGCTCCTACGAGCAGTACTTC	CASSQSCVGVSSYEQYF
NA	TRBJ2-7	TRBV5-6	NA	TGTGCCAGCAGCTTTGGCAGGAACCCCTACGAGCAGTACTTC	CASSFGRNPYEQYF
NA	TRBJ1-3	TRBV6-5	TRBD1	TGTGCCAGCACCTTTGGGCCAGGGGGCGCGGACACCATATATTTT	CASTFGPGGADTIYF
NA	TRBJ2-5	TRBV9	TRBD2	TGTGCCAGCAGCGCCTCGGGACTAGCTGGACGAGAGACCCAGTACTTC	CASSASGLAGRETQYF
few	TRBJ1-3	TRBV7-9	NA	TGTGCCAGCAGCCCAGACAGTAACCCTGGAAACACCATATATTTT	CASSPDSNPGNTIYF
once	TRBJ2-1	TRBV7-2	TRBD2	TGTGCCAGCAGCCTCCTTCTGGGACTAGCGCCCTACAATGAGCAGTTCTTC	CASSLLLGLAPYNEQFF
NA	TRBJ2-1	TRBV29-1	TRBD2	TGCAGCGCTATAGCGGGTTCCTACAATGAGCAGTTCTTC	CSAIAGSYNEQFF
NA	TRBJ2-7	TRBV5-1	NA	TGCGCCAGCAGCCCGGAGACAGTCTCCTACGAGCAGTACTTC	CASSPETVSYEQYF
NA	TRBJ2-7	TRBV11-3	NA	TGTGCCAGCAGTTCACTTTACGAGCAGTACTTC	CASSSLYEQYF
few	TRBJ2-2	TRBV4-1	TRBD2	TGCGCCAGCAGCCAAGAGGGCCTAGCGGGAAACACCGGGGAGCTGTTTTTT	CASSQEGLAGNTGELFF
NA	TRBJ1-5	TRBV7-9	NA	TGTGCCAGCAGCTTATCAGGGGACAATCAGCCCCAGCATTTT	CASSLSGDNQPQHF
NA	TRBJ1-1	TRBV9	NA	TGTGCCAGCAGCGAAACCTCAGATCGGGGGACTGAAGCTTTCTTT	CASSETSDRGTEAFF
NA	TRBJ1-2	TRBV2	NA	TGTGCCAGCAGTGACCCGGGAAGAAGAGGCTACACCTTC	CASSDPGRRGYTF
once	TRBJ1-5	TRBV2	NA	TGTGCCAGCGACGGGTCAGTGGGTCATAATCAGCCCCAGCATTTT	CASDGSVGHNQPQHF